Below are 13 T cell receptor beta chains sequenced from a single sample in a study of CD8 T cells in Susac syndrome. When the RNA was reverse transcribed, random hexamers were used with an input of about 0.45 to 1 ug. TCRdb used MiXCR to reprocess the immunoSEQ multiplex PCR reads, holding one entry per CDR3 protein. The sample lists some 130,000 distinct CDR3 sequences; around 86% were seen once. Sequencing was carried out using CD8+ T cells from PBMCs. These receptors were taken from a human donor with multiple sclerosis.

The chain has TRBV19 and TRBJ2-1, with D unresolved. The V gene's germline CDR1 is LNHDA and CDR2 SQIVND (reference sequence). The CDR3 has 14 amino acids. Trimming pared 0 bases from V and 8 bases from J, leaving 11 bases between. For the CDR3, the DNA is TGTGCCAGTAGTATAGATCTTGGCGTATATGAGCAGTTCTTC. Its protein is CASSIDLGVYEQFF.

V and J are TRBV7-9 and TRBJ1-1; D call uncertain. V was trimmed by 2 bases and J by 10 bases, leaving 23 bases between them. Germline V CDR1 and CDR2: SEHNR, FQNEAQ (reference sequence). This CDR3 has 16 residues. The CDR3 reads CASSLLVGGVAVGAFF. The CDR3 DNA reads TGTGCCAGCAGCTTATTGGTTGGCGGCGTGGCCGTTGGAGCTTTCTTT.

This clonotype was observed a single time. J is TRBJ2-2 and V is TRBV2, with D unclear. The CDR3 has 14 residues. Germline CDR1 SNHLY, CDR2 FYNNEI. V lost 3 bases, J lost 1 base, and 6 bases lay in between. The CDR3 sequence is CASSDGLNTGELFF. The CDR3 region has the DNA TGTGCCAGCAGTGACGGGTTGAACACCGGGGAGCTGTTTTTT.

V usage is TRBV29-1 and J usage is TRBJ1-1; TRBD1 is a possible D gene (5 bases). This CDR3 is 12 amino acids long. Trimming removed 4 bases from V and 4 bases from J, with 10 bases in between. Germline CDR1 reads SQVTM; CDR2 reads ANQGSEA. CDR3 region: CSVVAGTTEAFF. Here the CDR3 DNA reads TGCAGCGTTGTAGCCGGGACCACTGAAGCTTTCTTT. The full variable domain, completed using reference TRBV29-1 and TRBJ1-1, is SAVISQKPSRDICQRGTSLTIQCQVDSQVTMMFWYRQQPGQSLTLIATANQGSEATYESGFVIDKFPISRPNLTFSTLTVSNMSPEDSSIYLCSVVAGTTEAFFGQGTRLTVV.

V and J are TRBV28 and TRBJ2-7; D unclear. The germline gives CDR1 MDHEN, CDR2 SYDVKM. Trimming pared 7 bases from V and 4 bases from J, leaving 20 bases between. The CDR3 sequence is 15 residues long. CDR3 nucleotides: TGTGCCAGCATGTTAAGGGTGGGTTACTATTACGAGCAGTACTTC. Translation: CASMLRVGYYYEQYF.

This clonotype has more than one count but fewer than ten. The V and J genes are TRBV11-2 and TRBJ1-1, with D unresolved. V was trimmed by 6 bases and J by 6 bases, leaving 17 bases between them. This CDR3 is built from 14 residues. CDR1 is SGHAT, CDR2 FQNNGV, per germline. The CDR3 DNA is TGTGCCAGCAGTCGGGAGGGTGAGGGCGCTGAAGCTTTCTTT. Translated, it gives CASSREGEGAEAFF.

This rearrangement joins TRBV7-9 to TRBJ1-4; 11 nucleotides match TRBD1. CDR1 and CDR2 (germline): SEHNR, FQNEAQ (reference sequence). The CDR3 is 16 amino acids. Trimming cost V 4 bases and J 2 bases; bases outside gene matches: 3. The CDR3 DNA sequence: TGTGCCAGCAGCTGGACAGGGGGCATGACTAATGAAAAACTGTTTTTT. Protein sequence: CASSWTGGMTNEKLFF.

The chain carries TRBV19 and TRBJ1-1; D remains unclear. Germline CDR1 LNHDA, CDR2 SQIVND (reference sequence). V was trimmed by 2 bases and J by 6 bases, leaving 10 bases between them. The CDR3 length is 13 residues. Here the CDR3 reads CASSITEVSEAFF. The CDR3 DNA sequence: TGTGCCAGTAGTATAACAGAAGTATCTGAAGCTTTCTTT.

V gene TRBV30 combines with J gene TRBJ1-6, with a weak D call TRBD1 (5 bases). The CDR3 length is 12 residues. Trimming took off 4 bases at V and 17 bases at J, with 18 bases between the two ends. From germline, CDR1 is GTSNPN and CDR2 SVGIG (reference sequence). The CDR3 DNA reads TGTGCCTGGAACCTGGGGCAGGATTATTTCCACTTT. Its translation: CAWNLGQDYFHF.

The CDR3 region has the DNA TGTGCCAGCAGCCAGATGGCAGGGCCGAACACAGATACGCAGTATTTT. It specifies CASSQMAGPNTDTQYF. The genes are TRBV4-2 and TRBJ2-3; maybe TRBD1 (5 bases). CDR1 is LGHNA, CDR2 YNFKEQ, per germline. This CDR3 contains 16 residues. V was pared by 3 bases and J by 2 bases, with 15 bases between.

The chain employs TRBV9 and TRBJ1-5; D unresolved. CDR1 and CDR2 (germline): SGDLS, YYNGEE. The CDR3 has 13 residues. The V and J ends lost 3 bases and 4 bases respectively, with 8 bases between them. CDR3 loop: CASSATVNQPQHF. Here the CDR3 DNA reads TGTGCCAGCAGCGCTACGGTGAATCAGCCCCAGCATTTT. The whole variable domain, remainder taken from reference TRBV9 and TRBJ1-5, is DSGVTQTPKHLITATGQRVTLRCSPRSGDLSVYWYQQSLDQGLQFLIQYYNGEERAKGNILERFSAQQFPDLHSELNLSSLELGDSALYFCASSATVNQPQHFGDGTRLSIL.

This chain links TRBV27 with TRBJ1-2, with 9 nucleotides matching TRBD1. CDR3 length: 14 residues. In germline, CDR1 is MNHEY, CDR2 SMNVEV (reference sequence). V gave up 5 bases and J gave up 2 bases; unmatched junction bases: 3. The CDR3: CASSTGGQNYGYTF. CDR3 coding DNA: TGTGCCAGCAGTACAGGGGGCCAGAACTATGGCTACACCTTC.

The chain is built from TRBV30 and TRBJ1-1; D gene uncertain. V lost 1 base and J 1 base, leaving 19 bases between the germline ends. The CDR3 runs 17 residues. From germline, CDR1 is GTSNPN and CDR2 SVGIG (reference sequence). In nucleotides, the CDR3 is TGTGCCTGGAGTGCCAGTCGTCAGGTCGACTGGAACACTGAAGCTTTCTTT. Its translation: CAWSASRQVDWNTEAFF.